The entry that follows covers one T cell receptor (beta chain) sequence. Its antigen remains unidentified. Assay: immunoSEQ multiplex PCR; the TCRdb copy retains only in-frame clones and omits some. The sample lists about 17,000 clones, roughly 91% seen once, with roughly 2.4% in the top ten. The data were taken from a study of chemoradiotherapy in HPV16-positive cancers. Study summary: Functional T-cell assays on two HPV16-positive patients' cells defined candidate HPV-specific clones and common TCR motifs. Study outcomes and limitations: Candidate HPV-specific clones and E7-related TCR motifs grew in tumor during treatment.

The CDR3 contains 13 residues. The V gene lost 1 base and the J gene lost 0 bases, with 3 bases spanning the gap. Germline V gene lookup returns CDR1 LNHDA and CDR2 SQIVND (reference sequence). Samples were taken several times over chemoradiotherapy. The material sequenced was blood, taken from a patient who underwent chemoradiotherapy. This TCR derives from a human donor with HPV-associated anogenital cancer. The chain has TRBV19 and TRBJ1-1, with D unresolved. The CDR3, as DNA: TGTGCCAGTAGTATAGCTATGAACACTGAAGCTTTCTTT. Its translation is CASSIAMNTEAFF.